This TCR beta chain was captured in a study of identical twins. MiXCR, run by TCRdb on the 5' RACE reads, gives a single entry per CDR3 protein. This table holds some 440,000 distinct CDR3 sequences, 20% to 25% found once. The table lists this clonotype with a few counts. The germline V gene encodes CDR1 SGHTA and CDR2 FQGNSA. The CDR3 length is 13 residues. Trimming pared 5 bases from V and 5 bases from J, leaving 10 bases between. Another study also made use of these data, one on T cells expressing NK-cell markers.

J is TRBJ1-5 and V is TRBV7-2; D unclear. The clonotype originates from a woman under 30 in good health. The source material was CD4+ T cells sorted from blood. The CDR3 DNA follows: TGTGCCAGCAGCCGCGGGTTGCATCAGCCCCAGCATTTT. It yields the protein CASSRGLHQPQHF.